This T cell receptor (beta chain) was captured in a study of cytomegalovirus exposure and HLA in healthy donors. Whole-study results and caveats: Among the sequence variants, a highly shared cluster was likely an artifact of sequencing.

The PCR used 60 Vbeta and 13 Jbeta primers. Measured with immunoSEQ multiplex PCR; TCRdb has only the in-frame clones, and not every one. This table holds roughly 160,000 clones, about 72% found once. This CDR3 region has 14 residues. Looked up from germline, CDR1 is MNHNS and CDR2 is SASEGT. Trimming at V came to 7 bases and at J to 4 bases, leaving 8 bases not matched to a gene. Points on this clone: Its target is unknown.

The sample was PBMCs. The receptor was derived from a girl under 18 in good health and CMV-seronegative. The chain joins TRBV6-1 to TRBJ2-5; TRBD2 aligns across 8 bases. The CDR3 DNA is TGTGCCAGCAAACTCGGGGGGGCCGGAGAGACCCAGTACTTC. It specifies CASKLGGAGETQYF.